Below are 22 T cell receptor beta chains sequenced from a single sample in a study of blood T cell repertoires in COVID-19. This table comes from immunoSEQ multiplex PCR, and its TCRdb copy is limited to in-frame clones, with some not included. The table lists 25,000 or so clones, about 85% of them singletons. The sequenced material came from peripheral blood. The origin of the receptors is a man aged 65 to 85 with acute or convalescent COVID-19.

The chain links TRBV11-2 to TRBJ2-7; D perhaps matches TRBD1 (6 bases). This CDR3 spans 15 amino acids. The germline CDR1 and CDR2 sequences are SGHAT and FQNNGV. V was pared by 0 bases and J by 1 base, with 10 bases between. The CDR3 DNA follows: TGTGCCAGCAGCTTAGAAACAGGGAGATCCTACGAGCAGTACTTC. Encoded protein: CASSLETGRSYEQYF.

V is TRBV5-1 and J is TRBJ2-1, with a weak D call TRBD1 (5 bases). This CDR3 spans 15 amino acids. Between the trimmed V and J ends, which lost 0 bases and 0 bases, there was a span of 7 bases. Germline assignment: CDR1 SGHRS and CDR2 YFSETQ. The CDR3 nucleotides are TGCGCCAGCAGCTTGGGACAGAGCTCCTACAATGAGCAGTTCTTC. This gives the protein CASSLGQSSYNEQFF. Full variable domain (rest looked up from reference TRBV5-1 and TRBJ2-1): KAGVTQTPRYLIKTRGQQVTLSCSPISGHRSVSWYQQTPGQGLQFLFEYFSETQRNKGNFPGRFSGRQFSNSRSEMNVSTLELGDSALYLCASSLGQSSYNEQFFGPGTRLTVL.

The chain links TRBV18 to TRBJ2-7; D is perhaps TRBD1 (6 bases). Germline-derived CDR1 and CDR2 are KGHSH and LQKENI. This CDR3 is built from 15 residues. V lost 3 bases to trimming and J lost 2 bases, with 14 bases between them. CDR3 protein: CASSPSGAGAYEQYF. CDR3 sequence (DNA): TGTGCCAGCTCACCCTCAGGGGCAGGAGCCTACGAGCAGTACTTC. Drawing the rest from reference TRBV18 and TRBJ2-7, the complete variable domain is NAGVMQNPRHLVRRRGQEARLRCSPMKGHSHVYWYRQLPEEGLKFMVYLQKENIIDESGMPKERFSAEFPKEGPSILRIQQVVRGDSAAYFCASSPSGAGAYEQYFGPGTRLTVT.

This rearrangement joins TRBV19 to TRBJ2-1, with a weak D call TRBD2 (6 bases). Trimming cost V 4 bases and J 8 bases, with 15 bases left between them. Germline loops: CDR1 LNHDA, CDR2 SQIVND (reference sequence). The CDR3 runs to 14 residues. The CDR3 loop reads CASSKRGGIDEQFF. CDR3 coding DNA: TGTGCCAGTAGTAAAAGGGGCGGGATCGATGAGCAGTTCTTC. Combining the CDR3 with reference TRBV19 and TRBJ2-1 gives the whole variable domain DGGITQSPKYLFRKEGQNVTLSCEQNLNHDAMYWYRQDPGQGLRLIYYSQIVNDFQKGDIAEGYSVSREKKESFPLTVTSAQKNPTAFYLCASSKRGGIDEQFFGPGTRLTVL.

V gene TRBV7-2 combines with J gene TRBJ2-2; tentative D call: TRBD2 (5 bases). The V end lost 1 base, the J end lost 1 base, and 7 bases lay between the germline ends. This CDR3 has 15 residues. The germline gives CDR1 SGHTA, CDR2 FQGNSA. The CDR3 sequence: CASSLGGQNTGELFF. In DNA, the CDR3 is TGTGCCAGCAGCTTAGGAGGGCAGAACACCGGGGAGCTGTTTTTT.

CDR3 residues: CASSLAPGNTEAFF. The CDR3 DNA reads TGCGCCAGCAGCTTGGCCCCCGGGAACACTGAAGCTTTCTTT. The chain uses TRBV5-1 and TRBJ1-1; D gene unclear. Trimming took off 0 bases at V and 1 base at J, with 7 bases between the two ends. CDR3 length: 14 residues. CDR1 SGHRS and CDR2 YFSETQ come from the germline V gene.

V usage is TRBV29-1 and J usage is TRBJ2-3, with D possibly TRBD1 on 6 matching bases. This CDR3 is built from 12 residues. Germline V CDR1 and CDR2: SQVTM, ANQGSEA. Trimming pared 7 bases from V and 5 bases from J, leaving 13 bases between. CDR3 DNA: TGCAGCGGATCACAGGGTGGAGATACGCAGTATTTT. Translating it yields CSGSQGGDTQYF.

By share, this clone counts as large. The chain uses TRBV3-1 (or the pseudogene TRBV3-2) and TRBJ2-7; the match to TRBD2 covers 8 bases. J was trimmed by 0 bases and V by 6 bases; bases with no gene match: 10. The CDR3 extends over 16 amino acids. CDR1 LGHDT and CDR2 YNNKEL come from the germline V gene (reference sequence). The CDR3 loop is CASSPGLEARSYEQYF. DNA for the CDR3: TGTGCCAGCAGTCCGGGACTAGAGGCCCGCTCCTACGAGCAGTACTTC.

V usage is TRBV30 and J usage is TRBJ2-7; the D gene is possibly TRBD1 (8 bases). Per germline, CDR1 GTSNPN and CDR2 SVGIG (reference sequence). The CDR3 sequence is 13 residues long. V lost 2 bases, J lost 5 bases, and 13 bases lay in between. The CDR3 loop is CAWSSQGGDEQYF. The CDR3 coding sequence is TGTGCCTGGAGTTCACAGGGGGGGGACGAGCAGTACTTC.

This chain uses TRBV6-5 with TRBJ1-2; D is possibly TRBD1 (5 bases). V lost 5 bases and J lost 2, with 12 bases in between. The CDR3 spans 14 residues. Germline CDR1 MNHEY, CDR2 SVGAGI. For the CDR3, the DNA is TGTGCCAGCAGTCCGGCGGGGCGGAACTATGGCTACACCTTC. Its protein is CASSPAGRNYGYTF.

The CDR3 spells CASSYSTGLNTEAFF. DNA for the CDR3: TGTGCCAGCAGCTACTCCACAGGGTTGAACACTGAAGCTTTCTTT. The chain links TRBV7-2 to TRBJ1-1; possible D gene TRBD1, 6 bases. CDR1 and CDR2 (germline): SGHTA, FQGNSA. The CDR3 has 15 amino acids. Trimming took off 4 bases at V and 0 bases at J, with 12 bases between the two ends.

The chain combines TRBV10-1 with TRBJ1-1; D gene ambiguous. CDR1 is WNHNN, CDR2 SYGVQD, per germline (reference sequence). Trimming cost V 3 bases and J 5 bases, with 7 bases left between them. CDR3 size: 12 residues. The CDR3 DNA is TGCGCCAGCAGTGAATCGGGTACTGAAGCTTTCTTT. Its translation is CASSESGTEAFF.

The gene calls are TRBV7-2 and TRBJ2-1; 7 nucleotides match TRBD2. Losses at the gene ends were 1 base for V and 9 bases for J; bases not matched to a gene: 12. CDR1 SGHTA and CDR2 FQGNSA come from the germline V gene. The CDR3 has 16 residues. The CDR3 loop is CASSLVGASGLGEQFF. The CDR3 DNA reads TGTGCCAGCAGCTTAGTCGGGGCTAGCGGTTTGGGTGAGCAGTTCTTC.

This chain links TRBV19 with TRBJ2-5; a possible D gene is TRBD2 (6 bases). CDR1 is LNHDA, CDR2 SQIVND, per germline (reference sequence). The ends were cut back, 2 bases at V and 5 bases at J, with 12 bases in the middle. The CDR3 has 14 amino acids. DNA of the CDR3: TGTGCCAGTAGTATAAACCAGGGAGGTGAGACCCAGTACTTC. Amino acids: CASSINQGGETQYF. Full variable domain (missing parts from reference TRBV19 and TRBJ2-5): DGGITQSPKYLFRKEGQNVTLSCEQNLNHDAMYWYRQDPGQGLRLIYYSQIVNDFQKGDIAEGYSVSREKKESFPLTVTSAQKNPTAFYLCASSINQGGETQYFGPGTRLLVL.

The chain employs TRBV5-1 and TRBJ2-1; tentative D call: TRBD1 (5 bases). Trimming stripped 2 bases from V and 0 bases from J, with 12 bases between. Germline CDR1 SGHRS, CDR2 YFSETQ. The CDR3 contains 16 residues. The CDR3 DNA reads TGCGCCAGCAGCTTCGGACACCGCAGCTCCTACAATGAGCAGTTCTTC. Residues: CASSFGHRSSYNEQFF.

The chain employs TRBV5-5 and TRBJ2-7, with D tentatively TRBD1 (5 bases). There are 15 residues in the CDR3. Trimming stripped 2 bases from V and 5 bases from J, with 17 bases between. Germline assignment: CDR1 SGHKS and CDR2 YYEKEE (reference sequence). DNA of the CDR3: TGTGCCAGCAGCTTCAGAGTGACAGAGTTCAACGAGCAGTACTTC. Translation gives CASSFRVTEFNEQYF.

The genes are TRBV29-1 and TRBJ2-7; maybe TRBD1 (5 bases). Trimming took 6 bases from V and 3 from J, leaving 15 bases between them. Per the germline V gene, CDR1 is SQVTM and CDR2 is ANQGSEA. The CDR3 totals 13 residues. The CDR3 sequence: CSVVVDSNYEQYF. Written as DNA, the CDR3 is TGCAGCGTAGTGGTTGACAGCAACTACGAGCAGTACTTC.

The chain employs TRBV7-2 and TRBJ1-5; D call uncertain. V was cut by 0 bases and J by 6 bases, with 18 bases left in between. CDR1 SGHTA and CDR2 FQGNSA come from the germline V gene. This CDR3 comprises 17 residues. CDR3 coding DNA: TGTGCCAGCAGCTTAGCGGTGGGAGCGGGTAAGAGTCAGCCCCAGCATTTT. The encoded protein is CASSLAVGAGKSQPQHF.

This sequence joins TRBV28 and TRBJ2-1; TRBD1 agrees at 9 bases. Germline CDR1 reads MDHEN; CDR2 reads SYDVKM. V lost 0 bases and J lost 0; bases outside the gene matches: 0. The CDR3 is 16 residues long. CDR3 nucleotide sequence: TGTGCCAGCAGTTTATGGGGACAGGGCTCCTACAATGAGCAGTTCTTC. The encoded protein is CASSLWGQGSYNEQFF. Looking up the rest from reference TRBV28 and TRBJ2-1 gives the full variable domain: DVKVTQSSRYLVKRTGEKVFLECVQDMDHENMFWYRQDPGLGLRLIYFSYDVKMKEKGDIPEGYSVSREKKERFSLILESASTNQTSMYLCASSLWGQGSYNEQFFGPGTRLTVL.

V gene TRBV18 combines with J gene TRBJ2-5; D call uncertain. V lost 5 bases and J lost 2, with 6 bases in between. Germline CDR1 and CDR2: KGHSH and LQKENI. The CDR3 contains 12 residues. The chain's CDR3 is CASSSRQETQYF. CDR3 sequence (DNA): TGTGCCAGCTCATCTAGACAAGAGACCCAGTACTTC.

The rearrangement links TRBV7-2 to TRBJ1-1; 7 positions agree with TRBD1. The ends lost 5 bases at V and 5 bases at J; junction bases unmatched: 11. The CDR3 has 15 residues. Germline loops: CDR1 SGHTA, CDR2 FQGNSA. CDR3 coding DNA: TGTGCCAGCAGCCCCCAACAGGGGAAATGGACTGAAGCTTTCTTT. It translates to CASSPQQGKWTEAFF.

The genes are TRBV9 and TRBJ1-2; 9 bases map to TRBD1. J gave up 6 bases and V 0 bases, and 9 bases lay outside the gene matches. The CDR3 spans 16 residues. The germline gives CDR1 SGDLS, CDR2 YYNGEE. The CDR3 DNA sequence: TGTGCCAGCAGCGTAGCGATAGGGACAGGGATGAATGGCTACACCTTC. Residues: CASSVAIGTGMNGYTF.